The 17 T cell receptor beta chains below were found in one sample sequenced in a study of blood T cell repertoires in COVID-19. The assay was immunoSEQ multiplex PCR, and TCRdb's table has in-frame clones only and misses some. The data contain approximately 260,000 clones, about nine tenths of them seen just once; the ten biggest clones take up around 1.2%. Sequenced sample: PBMCs or T cells enriched from blood (not recorded which). The receptors were gathered from a woman in her thirties or forties with acute COVID-19.

The sample holds a few counts of this clone. The V and J genes are TRBV9 and TRBJ1-6; a possible D gene is TRBD1 (5 bases). Germline CDR1 is SGDLS and CDR2 is YYNGEE. This CDR3 spans 14 amino acids. V lost 4 bases, J lost 7 bases, and 12 bases lay in between. The CDR3 is CASSLRVYNSPLHF. The CDR3 DNA reads as TGTGCCAGCAGCCTCAGGGTGTACAATTCACCCCTCCACTTT.

The V gene is TRBV11-2, the J gene TRBJ2-5, with TRBD1 matching 7 bases. This CDR3 region has 19 residues. V was pared by 5 bases and J by 7 bases, with 25 bases of the junction left unmatched. Germline assignment: CDR1 SGHAT and CDR2 FQNNGV. The CDR3 region is CASSPGGSVNRGSYGTQYF. In nucleotides, the CDR3 is TGTGCCAGCAGCCCTGGTGGGTCGGTCAACAGGGGTAGTTATGGGACCCAGTACTTC.

The J gene is TRBJ1-6, the V gene TRBV18, with TRBD1 matching over 7 bases. V lost 3 bases and J lost 8; bases outside the gene matches: 7. The V gene's germline CDR1 is KGHSH and CDR2 LQKENI. CDR3 length: 15 residues. CDR3 sequence: CASSPTGSADSPLHF. The DNA of the CDR3 is TGTGCCAGCTCACCGACAGGGTCGGCGGATTCACCCCTCCACTTT.

The chain couples TRBV12-5 to TRBJ2-1, with 8 bases fitting TRBD2. The germline gives CDR1 LGHNT, CDR2 FRNRAP. The ends lost 2 bases at V and 0 bases at J; junction bases unmatched: 0. This CDR3 comprises 15 residues. This CDR3 is CASGLSGSSYNEQFF. CDR3 in DNA: TGTGCTAGTGGTTTGAGCGGGAGCTCCTACAATGAGCAGTTCTTC.

The rearrangement uses TRBV2 and TRBJ2-3, with D possibly being TRBD1 (6 bases). CDR3 length equals 16 residues. The V end was cut by 7 bases, the J end by 7 bases, with 24 bases between. The germline V gene encodes CDR1 SNHLY and CDR2 FYNNEI. The CDR3 sequence: CASKRHQEGQQHTQYF. DNA for the CDR3: TGTGCCAGCAAGAGACACCAAGAGGGACAACAACATACGCAGTATTTT.

The chain recombines TRBV11-2 with TRBJ1-3, with D unclear. Trimming stripped 5 bases from V and 0 bases from J, with 8 bases between. This CDR3 has 14 residues. Germline assignment: CDR1 SGHAT and CDR2 FQNNGV. CDR3 protein: CASSVALSGNTIYF. Written as DNA, the CDR3 is TGTGCCAGCAGCGTGGCCCTCTCTGGAAACACCATATATTTT.

The gene calls are TRBV10-3 and TRBJ1-1; D is undetermined. This CDR3 is built from 15 residues. From germline, CDR1 is ENHRY and CDR2 SYGVKD. Trimming left V 3 bases short and J 6 bases short, with 17 bases between. The CDR3 sequence: CAISDLGEFGAEAFF. CDR3 DNA sequence: TGTGCCATCAGTGACCTCGGAGAGTTTGGCGCTGAAGCTTTCTTT.

V usage is TRBV2 and J usage is TRBJ2-1; D might be TRBD2 (6 bases). The CDR3 totals 15 residues. Germline V gene sequence: CDR1 SNHLY, CDR2 FYNNEI. The ends were cut back, 2 bases at V and 5 bases at J, with 13 bases in the middle. The CDR3, as DNA: TGTGCCAGCAGTGAAACGCCTAGCGCAAACAATGAGCAGTTCTTC. Amino acids: CASSETPSANNEQFF.

The chain combines TRBV12-5 with TRBJ2-4, with D possibly TRBD1 on 6 matching bases. Germline CDR1 LGHNT, CDR2 FRNRAP. The CDR3 loop spans 14 amino acids. Between the trimmed V and J ends, which lost 7 bases and 6 bases, there was a span of 16 bases. Here the CDR3 reads CASASGHGGNIQYF. CDR3 sequence (DNA): TGTGCTAGTGCCTCGGGACATGGGGGAAACATTCAGTACTTC.

V and J are TRBV5-6 and TRBJ1-5; 9 positions agree with TRBD1. After removal of 1 base from V and 2 bases from J, the junction contained 4 bases not matched to a gene. The CDR3 runs 16 residues. The germline V gene has CDR1 SGHDT and CDR2 YYEEEE. The CDR3 loop reads CASSLTGGGGNQPQHF. In nucleotides, the CDR3 is TGTGCCAGCAGCTTGACAGGGGGCGGGGGCAATCAGCCCCAGCATTTT.

CDR3 sequence reads: CASSHLQGAEPLHF. CDR3 sequence (DNA): TGCGCCAGCAGCCATCTACAGGGGGCTGAACCCCTCCACTTT. V usage is TRBV4-1 and J usage is TRBJ1-6, with 9 bases aligning to TRBD1. The CDR3 is 14 residues long. Unmatched junction bases numbered 6, after V lost 3 bases and J lost 12 bases. CDR1 is MGHRA and CDR2 is YSYEKL in the germline V gene.

The chain carries TRBV30 and TRBJ1-1; TRBD1 agrees at 7 bases. V shed 5 bases and J 7 bases; nucleotides not matched to a gene: 16. The CDR3 is 15 amino acids. The V gene's germline CDR1 is GTSNPN and CDR2 SVGIG (reference sequence). Here the CDR3 DNA reads TGTGCCTGGGGGATTAAGGGGGCAGCTTATGTTGAAGCTTTCTTT. Its translation is CAWGIKGAAYVEAFF.

The chain has TRBV28 and TRBJ2-7; 8 bases agree with TRBD1. J lost 1 base, V lost 4 bases, and 6 bases had no gene match. The CDR3 is made up of 15 amino acids. In germline, CDR1 is MDHEN, CDR2 SYDVKM. The CDR3 reads CASSSPGQASYEQYF. The CDR3 DNA is TGTGCCAGCAGTTCCCCGGGACAGGCTTCCTACGAGCAGTACTTC.

This chain links TRBV11-1 with TRBJ1-4, with D possibly being TRBD1 (6 bases). The V end lost 5 bases, the J end lost 6 bases, and 13 bases lay between the germline ends. CDR1 SGHAT and CDR2 FQDESV come from the germline V gene (reference sequence). The CDR3 extends over 14 amino acids. The CDR3 sequence: CASSLYRVDEKLFF. As DNA, the CDR3 is TGTGCCAGCAGCCTGTACAGGGTGGATGAAAAACTGTTTTTT.

The V call is TRBV5-1, the J call TRBJ2-2; tentatively, D is TRBD1 (6 bases). CDR3 length: 15 amino acids. Trimming took 1 base from V and 6 from J, leaving 13 bases between them. Germline V CDR1 and CDR2: SGHRS, YFSETQ. Here the CDR3 reads CASSLLQGRAGELFF. The DNA for the CDR3 is TGCGCCAGCAGCTTGTTACAGGGACGTGCCGGGGAGCTGTTTTTT.

This chain links TRBV5-1 with TRBJ1-2; D is possibly TRBD1 (6 bases). The V and J ends lost 3 bases and 2 bases respectively, with 11 bases between them. CDR3 length: 14 residues. The germline gives CDR1 SGHRS, CDR2 YFSETQ. CDR3 in DNA: TGCGCCAGCAGCTGGCCAGGGACAAACTATGGCTACACCTTC. The encoded protein is CASSWPGTNYGYTF.

The chain couples TRBV19 to TRBJ1-1; TRBD1 matches at 8 bases. Germline V CDR1 and CDR2: LNHDA, SQIVND (reference sequence). The V segment lost 7 bases and the J segment 1 base; nucleotides outside the gene matches: 8. The CDR3 is 15 amino acids. The CDR3 reads CASTYRDRPNTEAFF. CDR3 sequence (DNA): TGTGCCAGTACCTACCGGGACAGGCCGAACACTGAAGCTTTCTTT. The variable domain in full, with the rest retrieved from reference TRBV19 and TRBJ1-1, is DGGITQSPKYLFRKEGQNVTLSCEQNLNHDAMYWYRQDPGQGLRLIYYSQIVNDFQKGDIAEGYSVSREKKESFPLTVTSAQKNPTAFYLCASTYRDRPNTEAFFGQGTRLTVV.